The clone carrying this T cell receptor (beta chain) was counted at least ten times. As yet, its antigen is unknown. Since it is a stray read in a library aimed at alpha chains, this beta chain has a size that is not meaningful. A unique molecular identifier was carried by every single TCR cDNA molecule. TCRdb re-derived calls from the 5' RACE reads in MiXCR, one entry per CDR3 protein. The sample has 13,000 or so distinct CDR3 sequences; 3.9% are singletons. The data are from a study of spatial heterogeneity in lung cancer. About the study: Sequencing consistently turned up more beta-chain sequences than alpha-chain sequences. Study-level findings and limits: Resection blood, more than follow-up blood, showed ubiquitous expanded tumor TCRs.

This CDR3 comprises 15 residues. Germline CDR1 and CDR2: MDHEN and SYDVKM. The V and J ends lost 2 bases and 4 bases respectively, with 14 bases between them. Specified time point: sample taken at primary tumor resection. Sequencing was performed on whole RNA extracted from tumor and nontumor lung tissue, or from frozen PBMC, and the material was left unsorted. A total of more than 65 untreated early-stage non-small cell lung cancer patients served as donors. The chain combines TRBV28 with TRBJ1-2, with D perhaps TRBD1 (6 bases). Specimen: PBMCs, collected at surgery. The source is a male donor with early-stage non-small cell lung cancer. CDR3 amino acids: CASSLPRTAAYGYTF. In DNA, the CDR3 is TGTGCCAGCAGTTTACCCCGGACAGCAGCCTATGGCTACACCTTC.